This entry concerns a single T cell receptor beta chain. Antigen: not known. The time point denotes: persistent/refractory GD, antithyroid drugs over 5 years with positive TRAb. From RNA extracted from PBMCs, the TCR library was made. Arm-PCR of CDR3 regions with iRepertoire HTBI primers generated TCR beta libraries. TCRdb fed the multiplex PCR reads into MiXCR, producing one record per CDR3 protein. The sample includes around 300,000 distinct CDR3 sequences, roughly 21% of them seen just once. The entry originates in a study of regulatory T cells in long-lasting Graves disease. Study conclusions and caveats: Among samples with persistent disease, TRBV28, TRBJ1-2 and TRBJ2-5 were favored.

The germline V gene encodes CDR1 MNHNS and CDR2 SASEGT. V dropped 4 bases and J dropped 3 bases, with 10 bases sitting between them. The CDR3 consists of 13 residues. Sequencing used peripheral blood mononuclear cells (PBMCs), obtained when the disease was refractory, from a patient treated with antithyroid drugs. The TCR comes from a female donor with Graves disease. The chain combines TRBV6-1 with TRBJ2-7; tentative D call: TRBD2 (6 bases). Written as DNA, the CDR3 is TGTGCCAGCAGTGTTTGGGGACTCTACGAGCAGTACTTC. This gives the protein CASSVWGLYEQYF.